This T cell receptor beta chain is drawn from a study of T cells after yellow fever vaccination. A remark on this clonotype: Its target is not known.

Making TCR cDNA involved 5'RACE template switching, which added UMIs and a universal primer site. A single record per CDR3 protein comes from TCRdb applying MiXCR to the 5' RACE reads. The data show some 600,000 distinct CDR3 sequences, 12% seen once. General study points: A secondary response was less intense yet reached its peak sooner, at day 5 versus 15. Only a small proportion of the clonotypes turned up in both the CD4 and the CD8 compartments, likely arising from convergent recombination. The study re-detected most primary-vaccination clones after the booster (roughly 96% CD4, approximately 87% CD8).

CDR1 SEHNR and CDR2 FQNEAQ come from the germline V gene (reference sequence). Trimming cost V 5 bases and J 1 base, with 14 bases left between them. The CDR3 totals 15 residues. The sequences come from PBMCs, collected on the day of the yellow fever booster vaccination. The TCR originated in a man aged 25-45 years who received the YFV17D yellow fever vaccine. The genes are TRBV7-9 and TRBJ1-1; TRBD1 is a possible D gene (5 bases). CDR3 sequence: CASSALPGPNTEAFF. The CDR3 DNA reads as TGTGCCAGCAGCGCCTTACCGGGACCGAACACTGAAGCTTTCTTT.